A single sample is the source of the 17 T cell receptor beta chains below, sequenced in a study of post-analysis software for immune sequencing data. General study findings and limits: When patients were compared with controls, five TRBV segments were more frequent, TRBV5-6, TRBV5-1 and TRBV20-1 among them.

What these receptors recognize is not known. Researchers reported that TCR beta cDNA libraries carried unique molecular identifiers. TCRdb used MiXCR to reprocess the PCR reads, holding one entry per CDR3 protein. The sample consists of around 190,000 distinct CDR3 sequences, roughly 30% of them appearing once. Material: blood. These receptors all stem from a girl younger than 18 with multiple sclerosis.

In its sample, this clonotype was seen many times. This chain joins TRBV15 and TRBJ2-5; no firm D call. Germline V gene data show CDR1 as LNHNV and CDR2 as YYDKDF (reference sequence). Deletions cut 6 bases from V and 5 bases from J, with 10 bases between. CDR3 length: 12 residues. CDR3 nucleotide sequence: TGTGCCACCAGTATGCTCTCGGAGACCCAGTACTTC. It translates to CATSMLSETQYF.

A note on this clonotype: A much larger clone sits a single nucleotide away, making a read error possible. This rearrangement joins TRBV4-2 to TRBJ2-3, with D uncertain. Per germline, CDR1 LGHNA and CDR2 YNFKEQ. The CDR3 is 14 amino acids. V was cut by 1 base and J by 0 bases, with 5 bases left in between. The CDR3 spells CASSQGGSTDTQYF. The CDR3 coding sequence is TGTGCCAGCAGCCAAGGGGGTAGCACAGATACGCAGTATTTT.

This clonotype came up many times. The gene calls are TRBV20-1 and TRBJ2-5; D assignment may be TRBD1 or TRBD2 (5 bases each). Germline V CDR1 and CDR2: DFQATT, SNEGSKA (reference sequence). The CDR3 covers 12 residues. V lost 3 bases and J lost 5, with 10 bases in between. In DNA form, the CDR3 reads TGCAGTGCTAGGGCAGGGACGGAGACCCAGTACTTC. Amino acid sequence: CSARAGTETQYF.

Comment on this clonotype: A much larger clonotype is one base distant, so this may be a read error. The chain has TRBV11-2 and TRBJ2-1, with 7 bases aligning to TRBD2. CDR3 length: 16 amino acids. Trimming at V came to 4 bases and at J to 8 bases, leaving 14 bases not matched to a gene. From germline, CDR1 is SGHAT and CDR2 FQNNGV. The DNA for the CDR3 is TGTGCCAGCAGCTCCCGCGGACTAGTGGGAGTAGATGAGCAGTTCTTC. It translates to CASSSRGLVGVDEQFF.

Remarks on this clonotype: The junction and the germline gene differ at one end; a read error may be behind it. J is TRBJ2-1 and V is TRBV3-1; TRBD2 might be the D (5 bases). The CDR3 is 18 amino acids. In germline, CDR1 is LGHDT, CDR2 YNNKEL (reference sequence). CDR3 sequence reads: CASSQVLGAVSSYSEQFF. DNA of the CDR3: TGTGCCAGCAGCCAAGTTTTGGGAGCGGTGAGCTCCTACAGTGAGCAGTTCTTC.

The genes are TRBV5-1 and TRBJ2-1; maybe TRBD2 (5 bases). CDR3 length equals 15 residues. With 0 bases removed from V and 9 bases from J, the gap between germline ends came to 16 bases. Germline V gives CDR1 SGHRS, CDR2 YFSETQ. In DNA form, the CDR3 reads TGCGCCAGCAGCTTGGACGGGATGGGCGTTAGTGAGCAGTTCTTC. Protein product: CASSLDGMGVSEQFF. The full variable domain, rest sourced from reference TRBV5-1 and TRBJ2-1, is KAGVTQTPRYLIKTRGQQVTLSCSPISGHRSVSWYQQTPGQGLQFLFEYFSETQRNKGNFPGRFSGRQFSNSRSEMNVSTLELGDSALYLCASSLDGMGVSEQFFGPGTRLTVL.

The table lists this clonotype with a few counts. V gene TRBV7-7 combines with J gene TRBJ2-5; possible D gene TRBD1, 6 bases. Germline CDR1 reads SSHAT; CDR2 reads FNYEAQ (reference sequence). The V end lost 2 bases, the J end lost 5 bases, and 9 bases lay between the germline ends. The CDR3 consists of 13 residues. The CDR3 nucleotides read TGTGCCAGCAGCTTATCTCAGGGGGAGACCCAGTACTTC. Protein product: CASSLSQGETQYF.

Many counts were recorded for this clonotype. The chain's CDR3 is CASSLGNQETQYF. DNA for the CDR3: TGCGCCAGCAGCTTGGGCAACCAAGAGACCCAGTACTTC. V gene TRBV5-1 combines with J gene TRBJ2-5, with D unresolved. Germline loops: CDR1 SGHRS, CDR2 YFSETQ. Trimming shortened V by 0 bases and J by 0 bases, and 3 bases separated the two germline ends. CDR3 length: 13 amino acids. Using reference TRBV5-1 and TRBJ2-5 for the parts outside the CDR3, the full variable domain is KAGVTQTPRYLIKTRGQQVTLSCSPISGHRSVSWYQQTPGQGLQFLFEYFSETQRNKGNFPGRFSGRQFSNSRSEMNVSTLELGDSALYLCASSLGNQETQYFGPGTRLLVL.

The sample holds many counts of this clonotype. The chain uses TRBV5-1 and TRBJ2-3, with D perhaps assigned TRBD1 or TRBD2 (5 bases each). CDR3 length: 15 residues. Trimming left V 4 bases short and J 0 bases short, with 12 bases between. Germline loops: CDR1 SGHRS, CDR2 YFSETQ. Written as DNA, the CDR3 is TGCGCCAGCAGCCGGGACGTCTCTAGCACAGATACGCAGTATTTT. It yields the protein CASSRDVSSTDTQYF.

Remarks on this clonotype: This may stem from a read error, because a much larger clone lies one nucleotide away. The gene calls are TRBV5-1 and TRBJ2-1, with TRBD2 as a possible D gene (6 bases). The germline V gene encodes CDR1 SGHRS and CDR2 YFSETQ. The CDR3 runs 15 residues. Trimming removed 7 bases from V and 2 bases from J, with 16 bases in between. The chain's CDR3 is CASRSGSETYNEQFF. CDR3 nucleotides: TGCGCCAGCCGCTCCGGGAGTGAGACCTACAATGAGCAGTTCTTC. The full variable domain, its missing parts supplied by reference TRBV5-1 and TRBJ2-1, is KAGVTQTPRYLIKTRGQQVTLSCSPISGHRSVSWYQQTPGQGLQFLFEYFSETQRNKGNFPGRFSGRQFSNSRSEMNVSTLELGDSALYLCASRSGSETYNEQFFGPGTRLTVL.

The gene calls are TRBV5-1 and TRBJ1-4; perhaps TRBD1 as D (6 bases). CDR1 is SGHRS and CDR2 is YFSETQ in the germline V gene. There are 15 residues in the CDR3. V lost 4 bases, J lost 1 base, and 11 bases lay in between. In DNA, the CDR3 is TGCGCCAGCAGCCCGGAGGGACAAACTAATGAAAAACTGTTTTTT. This sequence encodes CASSPEGQTNEKLFF.

This clonotype was detected many times. This rearrangement joins TRBV28 to TRBJ2-1; D is possibly TRBD2 (5 bases). Germline loops: CDR1 MDHEN, CDR2 SYDVKM. The CDR3 extends over 15 amino acids. V was clipped by 8 bases and J by 6 bases, with 20 bases between them. CDR3 DNA sequence: TGTGCCAGCCCCAAGGGCCCAGAGGGCGGCAATGAGCAGTTCTTC. This gives the protein CASPKGPEGGNEQFF. Full variable domain (missing parts from reference TRBV28 and TRBJ2-1): DVKVTQSSRYLVKRTGEKVFLECVQDMDHENMFWYRQDPGLGLRLIYFSYDVKMKEKGDIPEGYSVSREKKERFSLILESASTNQTSMYLCASPKGPEGGNEQFFGPGTRLTVL.

The chain carries TRBV20-1 and TRBJ2-1; D gene ambiguous. Germline CDR1 DFQATT, CDR2 SNEGSKA (reference sequence). The CDR3 totals 11 residues. The V end was cut by 6 bases, the J end by 7 bases, with 10 bases between. CDR3 in amino acids: CSAETRNEQFF. CDR3 sequence (DNA): TGCAGTGCAGAGACCCGTAATGAGCAGTTCTTC.

This clonotype has a handful of counts. The V and J genes are TRBV5-1 and TRBJ2-7; the match to TRBD1 covers 8 bases. Germline CDR1 SGHRS, CDR2 YFSETQ. The length of the CDR3 is 15 residues. Germline trimming cut 1 base from V and 2 bases from J; bases unmatched to any gene: 5. For the CDR3, the DNA is TGCGCCAGCAGCTTGACGGGACAGGCGCCCTACGAGCAGTACTTC. This gives the protein CASSLTGQAPYEQYF.

The J gene is TRBJ1-2, the V gene TRBV10-3; 9 nucleotides line up with TRBD1. The CDR3 is 15 residues long. The V gene's germline CDR1 is ENHRY and CDR2 SYGVKD. V was pared by 6 bases and J by 3 bases, with 8 bases of the junction left unmatched. CDR3 sequence (DNA): TGTGCCATCAGGGAGCGGACAGGGGTGGACTATGGCTACACCTTC. Its protein product is CAIRERTGVDYGYTF.

This clonotype was counted a few times. V gene TRBV6-5 combines with J gene TRBJ1-6; possibly TRBD1 for D (5 bases). The CDR3 runs to 13 residues. CDR1 and CDR2 from the germline V gene are MNHEY and SVGAGI. V lost 4 bases to trimming and J lost 14 bases, with 15 bases between them. The CDR3 here is CASSSFQGLALHF. CDR3 DNA sequence: TGTGCCAGCAGTTCGTTCCAGGGTTTAGCCCTCCACTTT.

The V call is TRBV18, the J call TRBJ1-1, with 8 nucleotides matching TRBD1. The junction had 11 bases not matched to a gene; V was cut back by 3 bases and J by 5 bases. Germline assignment: CDR1 KGHSH and CDR2 LQKENI. The CDR3 runs 16 residues. The CDR3 region is CASSPARQGSGTEAFF. CDR3 sequence (DNA): TGTGCCAGCTCACCCGCCCGACAGGGGTCGGGGACTGAAGCTTTCTTT. Drawing the rest from reference TRBV18 and TRBJ1-1, the complete variable domain is NAGVMQNPRHLVRRRGQEARLRCSPMKGHSHVYWYRQLPEEGLKFMVYLQKENIIDESGMPKERFSAEFPKEGPSILRIQQVVRGDSAAYFCASSPARQGSGTEAFFGQGTRLTVV.